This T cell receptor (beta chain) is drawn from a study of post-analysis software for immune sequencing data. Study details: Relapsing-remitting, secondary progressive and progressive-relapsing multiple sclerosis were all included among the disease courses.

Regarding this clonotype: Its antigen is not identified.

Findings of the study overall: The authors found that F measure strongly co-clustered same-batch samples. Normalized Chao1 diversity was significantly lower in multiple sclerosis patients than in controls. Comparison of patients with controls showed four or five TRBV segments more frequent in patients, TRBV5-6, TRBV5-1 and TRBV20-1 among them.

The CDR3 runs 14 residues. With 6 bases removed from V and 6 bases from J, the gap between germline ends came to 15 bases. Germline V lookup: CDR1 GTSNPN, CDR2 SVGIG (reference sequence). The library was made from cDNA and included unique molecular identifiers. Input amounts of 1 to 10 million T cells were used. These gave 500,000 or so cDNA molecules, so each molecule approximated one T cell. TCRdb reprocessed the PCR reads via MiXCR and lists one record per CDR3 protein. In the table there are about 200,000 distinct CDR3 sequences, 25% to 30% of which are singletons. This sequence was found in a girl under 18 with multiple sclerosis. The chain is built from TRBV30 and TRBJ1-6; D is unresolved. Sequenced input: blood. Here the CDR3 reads CACYVSGFNSPLHF. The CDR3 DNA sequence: TGTGCCTGCTACGTGTCGGGGTTTAATTCACCCCTCCACTTT.